This is a list of T cell receptor beta chains from one sample in a study of cytomegalovirus exposure and HLA in healthy donors. Measured with immunoSEQ multiplex PCR; TCRdb has only the in-frame clones, and not every one. This sample has under 150,000 clones, with 70% to 85% found just once. Specimen: PBMCs. The receptors come from a young man in good health and CMV-seronegative. CDR3s include the opening cysteine and the closing phenylalanine or tryptophan. D genes are given only for firm matches. Some rows mark clone size as missing; the rest say once, few, many or name a class of expanded clone.

TRBD1 TRBJ1-6 TRBV7-8 - CASSTGTGGPLSGAPLHF TGTGCCAGCAGCACCGGGACAGGGGGCCCTCTCTCAGGCGCACCCCTCCACTTT
TRBD1 TRBJ1-2 TRBV6-6 - CASSYSGRQGAQGYTF TGTGCCAGCAGTTACTCGGGTCGGCAGGGGGCGCAGGGCTACACCTTC
- TRBJ2-5 TRBV7-2 - CASSSQRRAPQETQYF TGTGCCAGCAGCTCCCAAAGGCGAGCGCCCCAAGAGACCCAGTACTTC
- TRBJ1-4 TRBV25-1 - CASSDREGKLFF TGTGCCAGCAGTGACAGGGAGGGGAAACTGTTTTTT
- TRBJ1-5 TRBV2 - CASSDQGFHQPQHF TGTGCCAGCAGTGACCAGGGTTTCCATCAGCCCCAGCATTTT
- TRBJ1-2 TRBV9 - CASSVSLREYGYTF TGTGCCAGCAGCGTATCTCTCCGGGAGTATGGCTACACCTTC
- TRBJ1-3 TRBV4-3 once CASSQDRGAGGNTIYF TGCGCCAGCAGCCAAGACCGCGGGGCCGGAGGAAACACCATATATTTT
- TRBJ1-1 TRBV2 - CAVGLLNTEAFF TGTGCCGTAGGACTGCTGAACACTGAAGCTTTCTTT
- TRBJ1-5 TRBV29-1 few CSARDGGNQPQHF TGCAGCGCCCGGGACGGAGGGAATCAGCCCCAGCATTTT
TRBD2 TRBJ2-5 TRBV11-2 - CASSSPGLAGGRETQYF TGTGCCAGCAGCTCCCCGGGACTAGCGGGGGGGCGGGAGACCCAGTACTTC
- TRBJ1-1 TRBV6-6 - CASSLGQGYTEAFF TGTGCCAGCAGCCTCGGGCAGGGGTACACTGAAGCTTTCTTT
- TRBJ1-2 TRBV5-4 - CASSGGHQGLYGYTF TGTGCCAGCAGCGGGGGACACCAGGGGCTCTATGGCTACACCTTC
- TRBJ1-3 TRBV7-9 few CSSSLGSGLSSGNTIYF TGTTCCAGCAGCCTAGGGTCAGGCCTGAGCTCTGGAAACACCATATATTTT
TRBD2 TRBJ2-3 TRBV27 - CASSPRGGVWYF TGTGCCAGCAGCCCCCGGGGGGGAGTATGGTATTTT
TRBD1 TRBJ2-2 TRBV7-2 - CASSWQGAPRTGELFF TGTGCCAGCAGCTGGCAGGGGGCGCCCCGGACCGGGGAGCTGTTTTTT
- TRBJ2-1 TRBV5-4 - CASSQDSSSYNEQFF TGTGCCAGCAGCCAGGACAGTAGCTCCTACAATGAGCAGTTCTTC
TRBD1 TRBJ2-1 TRBV15 - CATSRSPGGTLNEQFF TGTGCCACCAGCAGGTCACCAGGGGGCACGCTCAATGAGCAGTTCTTC